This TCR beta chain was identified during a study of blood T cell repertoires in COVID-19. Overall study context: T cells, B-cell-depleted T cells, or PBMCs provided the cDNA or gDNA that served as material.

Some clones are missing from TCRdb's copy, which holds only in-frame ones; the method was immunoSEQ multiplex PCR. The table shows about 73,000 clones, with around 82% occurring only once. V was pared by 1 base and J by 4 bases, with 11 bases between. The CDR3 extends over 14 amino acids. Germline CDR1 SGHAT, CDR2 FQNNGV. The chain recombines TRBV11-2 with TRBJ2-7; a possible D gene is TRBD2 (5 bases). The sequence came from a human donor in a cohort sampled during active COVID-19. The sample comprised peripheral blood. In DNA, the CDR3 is TGTGCCAGCAGCTTAGTTGACTCGGGATACGAGCAGTACTTC. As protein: CASSLVDSGYEQYF.